This T cell receptor (beta chain) is from a study of beta chain features in type 1 diabetes. Across the whole study: The samples had around 100 million sorted cells examined in all. General study points: Although PCR might favor shorter templates, it would do so equally in patients and controls.

Sorting with CD45RO/CCR7/CD25/CD127/CD95/CD27 yielded naive, central memory, regulatory and stem-like memory CD4+ cells. V lost 6 bases to trimming and J lost 6 bases, with 14 bases between them. The germline CDR1 and CDR2 sequences are MNHEY and SVGAGI. CDR3 size: 13 residues. As concerns this clone: No antigen is known for it.

Reverse transcribing all isolated RNA meant expressed TCRB transcripts were sequenced. The table came from immunoSEQ multiplex PCR; TCRdb's copy has only in-frame clones and leaves some out. The sample includes about 350,000 clones, about 18% of them seen just once. This clonotype originated in a woman aged 18-29 years in good health. V usage is TRBV6-5 and J usage is TRBJ1-2, with D possibly matching TRBD1 (5 bases). The source material was naive CD4+ T cells from blood. CDR3 sequence: CASSLGQIDGYTF. The CDR3 DNA follows: TGTGCCAGCAGCCTCGGACAAATCGATGGCTACACCTTC.